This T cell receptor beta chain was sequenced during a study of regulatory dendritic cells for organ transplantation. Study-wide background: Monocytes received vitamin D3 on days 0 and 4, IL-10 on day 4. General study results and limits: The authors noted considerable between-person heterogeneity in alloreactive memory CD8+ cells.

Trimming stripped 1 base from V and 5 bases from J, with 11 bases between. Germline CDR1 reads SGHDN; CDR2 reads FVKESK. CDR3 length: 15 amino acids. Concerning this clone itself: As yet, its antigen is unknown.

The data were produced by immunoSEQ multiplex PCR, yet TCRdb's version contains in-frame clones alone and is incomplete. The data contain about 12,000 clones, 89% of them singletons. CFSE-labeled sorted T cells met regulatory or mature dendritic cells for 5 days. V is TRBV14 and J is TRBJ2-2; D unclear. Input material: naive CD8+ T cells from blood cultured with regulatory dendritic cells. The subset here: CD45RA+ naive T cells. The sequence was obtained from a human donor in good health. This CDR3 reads CASSQVGGATGELFF. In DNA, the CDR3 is TGTGCCAGCAGCCAAGTGGGCGGAGCGACCGGGGAGCTGTTTTTT.